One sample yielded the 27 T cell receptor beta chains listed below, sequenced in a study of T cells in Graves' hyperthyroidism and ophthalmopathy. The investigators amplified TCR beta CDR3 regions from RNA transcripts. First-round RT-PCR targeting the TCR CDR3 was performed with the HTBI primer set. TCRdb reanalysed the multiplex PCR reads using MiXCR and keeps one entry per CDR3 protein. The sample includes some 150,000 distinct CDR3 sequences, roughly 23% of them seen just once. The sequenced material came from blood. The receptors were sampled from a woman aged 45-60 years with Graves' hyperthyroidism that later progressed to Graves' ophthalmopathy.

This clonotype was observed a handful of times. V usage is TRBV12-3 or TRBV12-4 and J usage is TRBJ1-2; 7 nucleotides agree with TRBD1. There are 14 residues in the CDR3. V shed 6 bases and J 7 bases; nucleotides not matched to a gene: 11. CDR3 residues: CASSQDRLYGGYTF. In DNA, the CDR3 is TGTGCCAGCAGCCAGGACAGGTTGTATGGTGGCTACACCTTC.

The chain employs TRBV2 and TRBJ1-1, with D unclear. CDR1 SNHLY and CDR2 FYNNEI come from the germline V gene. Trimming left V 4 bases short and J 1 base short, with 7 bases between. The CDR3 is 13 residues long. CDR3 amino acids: CASSATRNTEAFF. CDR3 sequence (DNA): TGTGCCAGCAGTGCGACGAGGAACACTGAAGCTTTCTTT.

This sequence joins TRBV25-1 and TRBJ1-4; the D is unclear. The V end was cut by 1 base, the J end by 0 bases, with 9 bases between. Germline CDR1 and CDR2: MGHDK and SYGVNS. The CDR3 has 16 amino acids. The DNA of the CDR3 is TGTGCCAGCAGTGAATCTGCGGTTGCAACTAATGAAAAACTGTTTTTT. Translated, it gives CASSESAVATNEKLFF.

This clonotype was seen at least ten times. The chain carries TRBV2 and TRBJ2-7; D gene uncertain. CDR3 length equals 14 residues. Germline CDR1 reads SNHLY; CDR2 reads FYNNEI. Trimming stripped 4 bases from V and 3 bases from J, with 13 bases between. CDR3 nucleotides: TGTGCCAGCAGTGTGGGTGTGGCACGCTACGAGCAGTACTTC. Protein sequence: CASSVGVARYEQYF.

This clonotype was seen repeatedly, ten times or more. The CDR3 DNA sequence: TGTGCCTGGAGTGTACAATGGGGGCAAGAGACCCAGTACTTC. This encodes CAWSVQWGQETQYF. The chain has TRBV30 and TRBJ2-5; D possibly uses TRBD1 or TRBD2 (5 bases each). Germline V gene sequence: CDR1 GTSNPN, CDR2 SVGIG (reference sequence). V was trimmed by 0 bases and J by 2 bases, leaving 10 bases between them. The CDR3 has 14 residues.

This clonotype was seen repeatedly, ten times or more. This CDR3 is CSARPGQGMSTGELFF. Here the CDR3 DNA reads TGCAGTGCTAGACCCGGACAGGGAATGAGCACCGGGGAGCTGTTTTTT. The chain employs TRBV20-1 and TRBJ2-2; 8 nucleotides agree with TRBD1. Trimming took 2 bases from V and 4 from J; bases not matched to a gene: 9. Germline V gives CDR1 DFQATT, CDR2 SNEGSKA (reference sequence). This CDR3 is 16 amino acids long.

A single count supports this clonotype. As DNA, the CDR3 is TGCAGTGCTAGGCCCGGGACAGGGTTTGGGGGAGACACTGAAGCTTTCTTT. It encodes CSARPGTGFGGDTEAFF. J is TRBJ1-1 and V is TRBV20-1, with 9 bases identical to TRBD1. This CDR3 contains 17 residues. CDR1 is DFQATT and CDR2 is SNEGSKA in the germline V gene (reference sequence). V lost 3 bases and J lost 3; bases outside the gene matches: 14.

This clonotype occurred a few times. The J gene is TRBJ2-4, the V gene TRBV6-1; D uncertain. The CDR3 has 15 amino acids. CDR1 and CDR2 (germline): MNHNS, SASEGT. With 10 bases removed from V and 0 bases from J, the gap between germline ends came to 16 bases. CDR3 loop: CATRQGLVAKNIQYF. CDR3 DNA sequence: TGTGCCACCCGCCAAGGGCTCGTAGCCAAAAACATTCAGTACTTC.

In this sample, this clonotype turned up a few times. The CDR3 loop is CASSPRDGVNTEAFF. The CDR3 DNA reads as TGTGCCAGCAGCCCTCGGGACGGGGTGAACACTGAAGCTTTCTTT. The chain joins TRBV7-9 to TRBJ1-1; possibly TRBD1 for D (5 bases). This CDR3 is built from 15 residues. The germline V gene encodes CDR1 SEHNR and CDR2 FQNEAQ (reference sequence). V was shortened by 5 bases and J by 0 bases, with 13 bases between the two germline ends.

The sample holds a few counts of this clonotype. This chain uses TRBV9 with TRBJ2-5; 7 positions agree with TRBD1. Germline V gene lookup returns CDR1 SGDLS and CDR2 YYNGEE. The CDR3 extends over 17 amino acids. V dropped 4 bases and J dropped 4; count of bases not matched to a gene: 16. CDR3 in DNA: TGTGCCAGCAGCAATGGACCGGGACAGTTGGTGGGAGAGACCCAGTACTTC. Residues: CASSNGPGQLVGETQYF.

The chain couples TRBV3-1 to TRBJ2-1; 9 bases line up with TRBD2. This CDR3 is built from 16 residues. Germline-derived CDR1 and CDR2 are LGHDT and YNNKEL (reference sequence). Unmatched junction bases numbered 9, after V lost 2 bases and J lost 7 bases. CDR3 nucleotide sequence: TGTGCCAGCAGCCAAAATGGGGCGGGAGGGCTAAATGAGCAGTTCTTC. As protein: CASSQNGAGGLNEQFF.

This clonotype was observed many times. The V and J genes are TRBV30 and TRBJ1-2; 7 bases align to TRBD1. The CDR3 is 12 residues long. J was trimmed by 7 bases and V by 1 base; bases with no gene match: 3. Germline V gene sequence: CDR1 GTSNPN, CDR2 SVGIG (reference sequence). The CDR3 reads CAWSAYRGGYTF. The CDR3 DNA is TGTGCCTGGAGTGCTTACAGGGGTGGCTACACCTTC.

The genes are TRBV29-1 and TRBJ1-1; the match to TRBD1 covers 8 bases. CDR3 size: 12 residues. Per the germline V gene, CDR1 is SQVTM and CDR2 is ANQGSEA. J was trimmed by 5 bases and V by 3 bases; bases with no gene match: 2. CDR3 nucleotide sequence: TGCAGCGTTGATACAGGGGGAACTGAAGCTTTCTTT. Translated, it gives CSVDTGGTEAFF.

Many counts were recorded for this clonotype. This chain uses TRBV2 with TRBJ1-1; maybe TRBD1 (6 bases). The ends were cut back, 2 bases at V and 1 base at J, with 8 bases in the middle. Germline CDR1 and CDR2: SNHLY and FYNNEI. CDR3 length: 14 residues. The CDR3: CASSERGANTEAFF. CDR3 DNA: TGTGCCAGCAGTGAACGGGGGGCGAACACTGAAGCTTTCTTT.

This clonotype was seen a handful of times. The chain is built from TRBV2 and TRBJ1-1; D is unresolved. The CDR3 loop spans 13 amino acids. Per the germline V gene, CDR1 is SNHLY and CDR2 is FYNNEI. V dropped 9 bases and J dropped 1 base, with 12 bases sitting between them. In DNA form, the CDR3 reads TGTGCCAGGGGTTACAGACAGAACACTGAAGCTTTCTTT. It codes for CARGYRQNTEAFF.

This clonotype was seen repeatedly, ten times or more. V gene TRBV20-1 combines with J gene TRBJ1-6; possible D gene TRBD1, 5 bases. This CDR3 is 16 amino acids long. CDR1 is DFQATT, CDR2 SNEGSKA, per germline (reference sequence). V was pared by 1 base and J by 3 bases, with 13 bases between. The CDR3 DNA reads TGCAGTGCTAGAGTCTATGGGGCCTTCTATAATTCACCCCTCCACTTT. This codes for CSARVYGAFYNSPLHF.

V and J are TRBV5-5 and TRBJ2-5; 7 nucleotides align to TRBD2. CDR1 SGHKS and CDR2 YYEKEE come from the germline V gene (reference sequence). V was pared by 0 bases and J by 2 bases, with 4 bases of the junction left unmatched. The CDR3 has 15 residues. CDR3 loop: CASSLGLAWQETQYF. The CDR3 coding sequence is TGTGCCAGCAGCTTGGGACTAGCCTGGCAAGAGACCCAGTACTTC.

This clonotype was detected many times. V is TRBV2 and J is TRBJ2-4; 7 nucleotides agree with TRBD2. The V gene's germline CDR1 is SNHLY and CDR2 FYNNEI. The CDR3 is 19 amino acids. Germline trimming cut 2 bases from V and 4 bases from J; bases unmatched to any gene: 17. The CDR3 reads CASSESISGLIKLKNIQYF. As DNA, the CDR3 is TGTGCCAGCAGTGAAAGTATTAGCGGGTTGATCAAGTTGAAAAACATTCAGTACTTC.

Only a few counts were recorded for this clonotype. The CDR3 DNA is TGTGCCAGCACTCGTCTACCGGGACAGGCGGGGGAAAAACTGTTTTTT. Its protein is CASTRLPGQAGEKLFF. The V and J genes are TRBV28 and TRBJ1-4; TRBD1 aligns across 8 bases. The CDR3 is 16 residues long. V lost 7 bases to trimming and J lost 8 bases; unmatched junction nucleotides: 15. Germline V lookup: CDR1 MDHEN, CDR2 SYDVKM. Drawing the rest from reference TRBV28 and TRBJ1-4, the complete variable domain is DVKVTQSSRYLVKRTGEKVFLECVQDMDHENMFWYRQDPGLGLRLIYFSYDVKMKEKGDIPEGYSVSREKKERFSLILESASTNQTSMYLCASTRLPGQAGEKLFFGSGTQLSVL.

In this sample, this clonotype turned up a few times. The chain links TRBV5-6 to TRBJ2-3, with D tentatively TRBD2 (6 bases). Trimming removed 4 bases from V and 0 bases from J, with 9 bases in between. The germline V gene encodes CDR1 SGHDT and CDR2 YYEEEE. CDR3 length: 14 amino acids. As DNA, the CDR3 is TGTGCCAGCAGCGGGACTGGAAGCACAGATACGCAGTATTTT. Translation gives CASSGTGSTDTQYF.

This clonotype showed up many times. The CDR3 region is CASSFKGTGYEQYF. For the CDR3, the DNA is TGTGCCAGCAGTTTTAAGGGCACTGGCTACGAGCAGTACTTC. This rearrangement joins TRBV27 to TRBJ2-7; D is unresolved. Trimming removed 3 bases from V and 3 bases from J, with 12 bases in between. Germline values: CDR1 MNHEY, CDR2 SMNVEV (reference sequence). CDR3 length equals 14 residues.

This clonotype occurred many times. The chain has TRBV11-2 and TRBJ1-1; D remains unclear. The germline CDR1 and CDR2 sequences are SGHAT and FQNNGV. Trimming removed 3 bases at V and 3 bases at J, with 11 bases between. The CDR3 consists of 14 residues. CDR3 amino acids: CASSFTLPDTEAFF. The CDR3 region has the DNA TGTGCCAGCAGCTTCACGTTGCCGGACACTGAAGCTTTCTTT.

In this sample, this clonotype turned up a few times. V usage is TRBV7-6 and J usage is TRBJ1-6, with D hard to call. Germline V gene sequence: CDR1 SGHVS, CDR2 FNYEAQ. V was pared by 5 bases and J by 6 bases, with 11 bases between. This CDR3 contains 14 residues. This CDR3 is CASSETVANSPLHF. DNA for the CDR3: TGTGCCAGCAGCGAAACGGTCGCTAATTCACCCCTCCACTTT.

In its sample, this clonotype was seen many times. The CDR3 nucleotides are TGTGCCAGCAGCTTAGCCATAAGCCGACAGGGCAGGGCTGAAGCTTTCTTT. Its protein product is CASSLAISRQGRAEAFF. The chain employs TRBV7-2 and TRBJ1-1; 7 bases match TRBD1. Losses at the gene ends were 0 bases for V and 6 bases for J; bases not matched to a gene: 13. The germline CDR1 and CDR2 sequences are SGHTA and FQGNSA. The CDR3 is 17 amino acids.

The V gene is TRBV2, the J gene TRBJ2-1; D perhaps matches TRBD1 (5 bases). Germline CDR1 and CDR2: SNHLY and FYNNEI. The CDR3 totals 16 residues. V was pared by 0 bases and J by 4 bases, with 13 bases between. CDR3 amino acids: CASSEAAGHLYNEQFF. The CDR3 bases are TGTGCCAGCAGTGAAGCAGCCGGACACCTATACAATGAGCAGTTCTTC.

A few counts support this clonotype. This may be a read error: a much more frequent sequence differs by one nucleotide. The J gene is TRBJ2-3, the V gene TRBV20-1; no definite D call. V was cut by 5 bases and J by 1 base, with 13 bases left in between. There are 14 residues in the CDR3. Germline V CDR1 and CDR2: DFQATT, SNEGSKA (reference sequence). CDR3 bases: TGCAGTGCTGGCGCAATATCTGGCACAGATACGCAGTATTTT. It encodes CSAGAISGTDTQYF.

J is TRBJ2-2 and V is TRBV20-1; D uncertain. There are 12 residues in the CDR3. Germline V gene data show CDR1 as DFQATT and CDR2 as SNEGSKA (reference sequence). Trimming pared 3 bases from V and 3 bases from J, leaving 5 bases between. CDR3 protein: CSASRDTGELFF. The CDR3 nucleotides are TGCAGTGCTAGTCGGGACACCGGGGAGCTGTTTTTT.